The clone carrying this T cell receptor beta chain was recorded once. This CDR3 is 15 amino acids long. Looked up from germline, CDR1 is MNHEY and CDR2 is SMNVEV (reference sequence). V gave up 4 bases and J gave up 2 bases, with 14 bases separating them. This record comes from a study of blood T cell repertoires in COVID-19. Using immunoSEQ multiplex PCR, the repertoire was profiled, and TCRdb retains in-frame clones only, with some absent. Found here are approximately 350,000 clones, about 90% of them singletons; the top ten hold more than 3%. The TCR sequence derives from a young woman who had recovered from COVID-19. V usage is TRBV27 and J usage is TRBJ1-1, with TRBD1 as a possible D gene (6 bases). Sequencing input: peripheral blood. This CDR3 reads CASSSPSDRNTEAFF. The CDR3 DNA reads TGTGCCAGCAGTTCCCCTTCGGACAGAAACACTGAAGCTTTCTTT.